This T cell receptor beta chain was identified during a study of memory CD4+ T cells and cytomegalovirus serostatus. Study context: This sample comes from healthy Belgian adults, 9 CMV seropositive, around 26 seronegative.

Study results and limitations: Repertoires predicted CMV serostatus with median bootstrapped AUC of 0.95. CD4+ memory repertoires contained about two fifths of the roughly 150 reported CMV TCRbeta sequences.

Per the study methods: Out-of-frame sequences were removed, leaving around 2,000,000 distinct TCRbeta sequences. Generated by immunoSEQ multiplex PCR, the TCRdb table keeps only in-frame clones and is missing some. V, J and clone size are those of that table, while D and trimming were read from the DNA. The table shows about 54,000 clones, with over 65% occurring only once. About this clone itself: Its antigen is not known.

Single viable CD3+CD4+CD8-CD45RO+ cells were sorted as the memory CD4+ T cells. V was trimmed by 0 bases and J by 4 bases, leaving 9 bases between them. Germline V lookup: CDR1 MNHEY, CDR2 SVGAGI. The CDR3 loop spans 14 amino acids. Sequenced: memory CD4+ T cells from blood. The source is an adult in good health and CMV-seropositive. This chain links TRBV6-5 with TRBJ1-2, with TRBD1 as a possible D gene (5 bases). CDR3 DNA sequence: TGTGCCAGCAGTTACTCGTCGGGGGTCTATGGCTACACCTTC. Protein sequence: CASSYSSGVYGYTF.